The 27 T cell receptor beta chains given below trace back to one sample, sequenced in a study of T-cell memory formation after mild COVID-19. Each CDR3 protein is one row after TCRdb ran MiXCR on the 5' RACE reads. Of about 500,000 distinct CDR3 sequences in the sample, about a fifth were seen once. Sequencing was carried out using PBMCs or a T cell subset sorted from them (not recorded which). The receptors were sampled from an adult woman who had mild COVID-19 (a few samples of this study predate the infection). Cell type and time point are not known.

The chain is built from TRBV12-3 or TRBV12-4 and TRBJ2-5; 8 nucleotides agree with TRBD1. V was pared by 3 bases and J by 4 bases, with 7 bases of the junction left unmatched. This CDR3 is built from 15 residues. Written as DNA, the CDR3 is TGTGCCAGCAGTTTCGACAGGGGCCCAAGAGAGACCCAGTACTTC. Protein: CASSFDRGPRETQYF.

The J gene is TRBJ2-1, the V gene TRBV7-2; perhaps TRBD1 as D (6 bases). Germline V gene lookup returns CDR1 SGHTA and CDR2 FQGNSA. This CDR3 is 17 amino acids long. V lost 5 bases and J lost 9, with 26 bases in between. CDR3 region: CASSLLGGQGLSGEQFF. The CDR3 nucleotides are TGTGCCAGCAGCCTCTTAGGGGGACAAGGGCTTTCGGGTGAGCAGTTCTTC.

This rearrangement joins TRBV7-7 to TRBJ2-1, with no clear D. The CDR3 sequence is 14 residues long. Germline V CDR1 and CDR2: SSHAT, FNYEAQ (reference sequence). The germline V and J ends were trimmed by 1 base and 6 bases, with 10 bases remaining between them. CDR3 coding DNA: TGTGCCAGCAGCTTAGGATCTAGGAGCAATGAGCAGTTCTTC. Translating it yields CASSLGSRSNEQFF.

This chain connects TRBV7-2 to TRBJ2-3; D not certain. Between the trimmed V and J ends, which lost 3 bases and 11 bases, there was a span of 12 bases. The CDR3 runs 12 residues. Germline V gene lookup returns CDR1 SGHTA and CDR2 FQGNSA. The CDR3 nucleotides read TGTGCCAGCAGCTTCGGGCAGCCTAGGCAGTATTTT. It encodes CASSFGQPRQYF. The full variable domain, rest sourced from reference TRBV7-2 and TRBJ2-3, is GAGVSQSPSNKVTEKGKDVELRCDPISGHTALYWYRQSLGQGLEFLIYFQGNSAPDKSGLPSDRFSAERTGGSVSTLTIQRTQQEDSAVYLCASSFGQPRQYFGPGTRLTVL.

V gene TRBV20-1 combines with J gene TRBJ1-1, with D possibly matching TRBD1 (5 bases). The V and J ends lost 6 bases and 5 bases respectively, with 13 bases between them. Germline V gene sequence: CDR1 DFQATT, CDR2 SNEGSKA (reference sequence). The CDR3 runs to 12 residues. The CDR3 loop reads CSAPGTGTEAFF. CDR3 coding DNA: TGCAGTGCCCCTGGGACCGGGACTGAAGCTTTCTTT.

This clonotype was seen a handful of times. The rearrangement links TRBV20-1 to TRBJ1-1, with D maybe TRBD1 (6 bases). Trimming removed 6 bases at V and 1 base at J, with 15 bases between. The CDR3 has 14 amino acids. Germline V gene sequence: CDR1 DFQATT, CDR2 SNEGSKA (reference sequence). CDR3 in amino acids: CSATKGGRNTEAFF. The CDR3 DNA sequence: TGCAGTGCGACTAAGGGGGGGCGGAACACTGAAGCTTTCTTT.

The V call is TRBV25-1, the J call TRBJ2-1; D call uncertain. Germline V gene sequence: CDR1 MGHDK, CDR2 SYGVNS. Trimming left V 4 bases short and J 10 bases short, with 8 bases between. CDR3 length: 11 amino acids. DNA of the CDR3: TGTGCCAGCAGTGGGACCGTAGAGCAGTTCTTC. Protein: CASSGTVEQFF. The full variable domain, with the rest looked up from reference TRBV25-1 and TRBJ2-1, is EADIYQTPRYLVIGTGKKITLECSQTMGHDKMYWYQQDPGMELHLIHYSYGVNSTEKGDLSSESTVSRIRTEHFPLTLESARPSHTSQYLCASSGTVEQFFGPGTRLTVL.

The chain employs TRBV19 and TRBJ2-7, with D possibly matching TRBD2 (6 bases). Germline V gene data show CDR1 as LNHDA and CDR2 as SQIVND (reference sequence). The CDR3 has 15 residues. The ends were cut back, 9 bases at V and 4 bases at J, with 22 bases in the middle. The CDR3 nucleotides read TGTGCCAGCGCCTCGGGGCGAACTAGCACTTACGAGCAGTACTTC. Its translation is CASASGRTSTYEQYF.

The chain couples TRBV29-1 to TRBJ2-1; TRBD2 matches 9 bases. This CDR3 comprises 14 residues. With V trimmed by 4 bases and J by 2 bases, 3 bases remained unmatched. Per the germline V gene, CDR1 is SQVTM and CDR2 is ANQGSEA. The CDR3 loop is CSVVAGAPYNEQFF. The CDR3 DNA is TGCAGCGTTGTAGCGGGGGCCCCCTACAATGAGCAGTTCTTC.

In this sample, this clonotype turned up a few times. The chain links TRBV6-6 to TRBJ2-4; D call uncertain. The length of the CDR3 is 18 residues. V lost 0 bases, J lost 0 bases, and 15 bases lay in between. The V gene's germline CDR1 is MNHNY and CDR2 SVGAGI (reference sequence). This chain's CDR3 is CASSYSITDPIAKNIQYF. The CDR3 nucleotides read TGTGCCAGCAGTTACTCGATAACAGATCCTATAGCCAAAAACATTCAGTACTTC.

This chain uses TRBV18 with TRBJ2-7; 13 bases match TRBD2. The CDR3 sequence is 14 residues long. CDR1 is KGHSH, CDR2 LQKENI, per germline. J gave up 10 bases and V 0 bases, and 3 bases lay outside the gene matches. The DNA for the CDR3 is TGTGCCAGCTCACCACCGGGACTAGCGGGATATCAGTACTTC. This encodes CASSPPGLAGYQYF.

The rearrangement joins TRBV12-3 or TRBV12-4 to TRBJ2-2, with TRBD1 identical over 7 bases. With V trimmed by 7 bases and J by 5 bases, 7 bases remained unmatched. The CDR3 has 14 residues. The CDR3: CASTKTGFTGELFF. CDR3 DNA: TGTGCCAGCACTAAGACAGGGTTTACCGGGGAGCTGTTTTTT.

The rearrangement links TRBV5-1 to TRBJ2-2, with D perhaps TRBD1 or TRBD2 (5 bases each). V was cut by 0 bases and J by 2 bases, with 8 bases left in between. The CDR3 loop spans 15 amino acids. Looked up from germline, CDR1 is SGHRS and CDR2 is YFSETQ. The CDR3 bases are TGCGCCAGCAGCTTGGAGGGACGAAACACCGGGGAGCTGTTTTTT. Translated: CASSLEGRNTGELFF. Supplemented by reference TRBV5-1 and TRBJ2-2, the full variable domain reads KAGVTQTPRYLIKTRGQQVTLSCSPISGHRSVSWYQQTPGQGLQFLFEYFSETQRNKGNFPGRFSGRQFSNSRSEMNVSTLELGDSALYLCASSLEGRNTGELFFGEGSRLTVL.

V is TRBV20-1 and J is TRBJ2-3; D is unclear. Germline CDR1 is DFQATT and CDR2 is SNEGSKA (reference sequence). The CDR3 is 14 residues long. Trimming stripped 5 bases from V and 4 bases from J, with 16 bases between. This CDR3 is CSACRAAYSDTQYF. The CDR3 nucleotides read TGCAGTGCTTGCCGGGCCGCTTATTCAGATACGCAGTATTTT.

The chain uses TRBV7-2 and TRBJ2-1; D is possibly TRBD2 (6 bases). Germline lookup yields CDR1 SGHTA and CDR2 FQGNSA. V lost 3 bases and J lost 9, with 18 bases in between. The length of the CDR3 is 15 residues. The CDR3 spells CASSLALGGKGEQFF. DNA for the CDR3: TGTGCCAGCAGCTTGGCCCTCGGGGGTAAGGGTGAGCAGTTCTTC.

This clonotype was counted ten times or more. The V gene is TRBV12-3 or TRBV12-4, the J gene TRBJ2-7, with 10 bases identical to TRBD2. J gave up 2 bases and V 4 bases, and 2 bases lay outside the gene matches. The CDR3 consists of 14 residues. The CDR3 sequence: CASSYTSGAYEQYF. The CDR3 DNA reads TGTGCCAGCAGTTACACTAGCGGGGCCTACGAGCAGTACTTC.

The V and J genes are TRBV29-1 and TRBJ2-6; 8 nucleotides agree with TRBD1. V dropped 7 bases and J dropped 2; count of bases not matched to a gene: 10. CDR1 SQVTM and CDR2 ANQGSEA come from the germline V gene. The CDR3 loop spans 16 amino acids. The CDR3 loop reads CSAPTGASPGANVLTF. DNA of the CDR3: TGCAGCGCCCCGACAGGGGCGAGTCCTGGGGCCAACGTCCTGACTTTC.

The chain is built from TRBV2 and TRBJ1-6; D might be TRBD1 (5 bases). The CDR3 runs to 15 residues. Per the germline V gene, CDR1 is SNHLY and CDR2 is FYNNEI. Trimming left V 7 bases short and J 3 bases short, with 13 bases between. DNA of the CDR3: TGTGCCAGCACTGACAGATTAAACTATAATTCACCCCTCCACTTT. This gives the protein CASTDRLNYNSPLHF.

This clonotype was counted ten times or more. In DNA form, the CDR3 reads TGCGCCAGCACCTGGGGCTTGGAAAACGACGAGCAGTACTTC. This sequence encodes CASTWGLENDEQYF. The chain links TRBV5-1 to TRBJ2-7, with D perhaps matching TRBD1 (5 bases). Between the trimmed V and J ends, which lost 6 bases and 5 bases, there was a span of 18 bases. This CDR3 contains 14 residues. Germline assignment: CDR1 SGHRS and CDR2 YFSETQ.

This clonotype appeared a few times. V is TRBV3-1 and J is TRBJ2-5; the D gene is possibly TRBD2 (6 bases). V was pared by 0 bases and J by 4 bases, with 21 bases between. This CDR3 contains 18 residues. CDR1 is LGHDT and CDR2 is YNNKEL in the germline V gene (reference sequence). This CDR3 is CASSQEGTSQRAAETQYF. The CDR3 nucleotides are TGTGCCAGCAGCCAAGAAGGGACTTCACAAAGGGCAGCAGAGACCCAGTACTTC.

In its sample, this clonotype was seen once. The chain joins TRBV9 to TRBJ1-1; TRBD1 is a possible D gene (5 bases). Germline CDR1 is SGDLS and CDR2 is YYNGEE. The CDR3 has 15 amino acids. V lost 3 bases and J 1 base, leaving 13 bases between the germline ends. The CDR3 here is CASSAPGRTNTEAFF. The CDR3 nucleotides are TGTGCCAGCAGCGCACCGGGACGGACGAACACTGAAGCTTTCTTT.

There are a few counts of this clonotype. The chain carries TRBV7-2 and TRBJ1-1; D is unclear. V gave up 5 bases and J gave up 5 bases, with 12 bases separating them. CDR3 size: 13 residues. Germline V lookup: CDR1 SGHTA, CDR2 FQGNSA. The CDR3 reads CASSRRVDTEAFF. The CDR3 coding sequence is TGTGCCAGCAGCCGGAGGGTCGATACTGAAGCTTTCTTT.

This clonotype was seen only a few times. The chain carries TRBV4-1 and TRBJ2-7, with D perhaps matching TRBD2 (5 bases). CDR1 and CDR2 from the germline V gene are MGHRA and YSYEKL. Trimming took off 6 bases at V and 4 bases at J, with 16 bases between the two ends. This CDR3 comprises 14 residues. CDR3 protein: CASSPLVEGYEQYF. DNA of the CDR3: TGCGCCAGCAGTCCCTTGGTAGAGGGTTACGAGCAGTACTTC.

This clonotype showed up just a few times. V usage is TRBV6-5 and J usage is TRBJ2-7, with a possible D match to TRBD1 (6 bases). Trimming removed 6 bases from V and 7 bases from J, with 19 bases in between. Germline-derived CDR1 and CDR2 are MNHEY and SVGAGI. CDR3 size: 14 residues. CDR3 DNA sequence: TGTGCCAGCAGGAGACAGGCGGTACCTACGGAGCAGTACTTC. Encoded protein: CASRRQAVPTEQYF.

This clonotype was seen more than once but under ten times. The chain uses TRBV3-1 and TRBJ2-7; D gene uncertain. V dropped 5 bases and J dropped 2 bases, with 4 bases sitting between them. The CDR3 has 11 amino acids. Germline CDR1 is LGHDT and CDR2 is YNNKEL (reference sequence). The CDR3 nucleotides are TGTGCCAGCAGCAATACCTACGAGCAGTACTTC. Translating gives CASSNTYEQYF.

The CDR3 nucleotides read TGTGCCATCAGTCCCAACAGGGACTCTGGGGCCAACGTCCTGACTTTC. Translated, it gives CAISPNRDSGANVLTF. This rearrangement joins TRBV10-3 to TRBJ2-6; D might be TRBD1 (6 bases). The CDR3 sequence is 16 residues long. V was shortened by 5 bases and J by 0 bases, with 11 bases between the two germline ends. Germline lookup yields CDR1 ENHRY and CDR2 SYGVKD.

The gene calls are TRBV12-5 and TRBJ2-1; 7 positions match TRBD2. V lost 4 bases and J lost 5; bases outside the gene matches: 5. The germline V gene has CDR1 LGHNT and CDR2 FRNRAP. The CDR3 sequence is 14 residues long. The CDR3 coding sequence is TGTGCTAGTGGTTCGGGACTAACCAACAATGAGCAGTTCTTC. Its protein product is CASGSGLTNNEQFF.